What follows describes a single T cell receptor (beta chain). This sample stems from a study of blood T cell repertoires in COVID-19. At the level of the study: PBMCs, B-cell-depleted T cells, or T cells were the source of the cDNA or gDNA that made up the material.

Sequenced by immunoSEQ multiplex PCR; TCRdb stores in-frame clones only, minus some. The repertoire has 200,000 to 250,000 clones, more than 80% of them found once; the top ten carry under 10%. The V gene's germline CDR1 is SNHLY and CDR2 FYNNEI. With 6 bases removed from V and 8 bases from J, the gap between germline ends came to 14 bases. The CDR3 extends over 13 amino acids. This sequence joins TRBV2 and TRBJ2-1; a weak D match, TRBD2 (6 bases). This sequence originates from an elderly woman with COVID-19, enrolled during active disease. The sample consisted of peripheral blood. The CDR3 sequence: CASRRDWQDEQFF. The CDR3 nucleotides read TGTGCCAGCAGACGGGACTGGCAGGATGAGCAGTTCTTC.